Sequencing of this T cell receptor beta chain was carried out in a study of blood T cell repertoires in COVID-19. While infection was still active, Seattle patients were enrolled and then followed longitudinally. CDR3 size: 13 residues. Trimming removed 0 bases at V and 4 bases at J, with 7 bases between. Germline loops: CDR1 LGHDT, CDR2 YNNKEL (reference sequence). Sequenced by immunoSEQ multiplex PCR; TCRdb stores in-frame clones only, minus some. The data contain tens of thousands of clones, 65% to 90% of them singletons. The sample consisted of peripheral blood. The chain employs TRBV3-1 (or the pseudogene TRBV3-2) and TRBJ2-7; D ambiguous. The sequence derives from a man in his fifties or sixties with COVID-19, enrolled during active disease. The CDR3 sequence is CASSQDGIYEQYF. For the CDR3, the DNA is TGTGCCAGCAGCCAAGATGGCATTTACGAGCAGTACTTC.